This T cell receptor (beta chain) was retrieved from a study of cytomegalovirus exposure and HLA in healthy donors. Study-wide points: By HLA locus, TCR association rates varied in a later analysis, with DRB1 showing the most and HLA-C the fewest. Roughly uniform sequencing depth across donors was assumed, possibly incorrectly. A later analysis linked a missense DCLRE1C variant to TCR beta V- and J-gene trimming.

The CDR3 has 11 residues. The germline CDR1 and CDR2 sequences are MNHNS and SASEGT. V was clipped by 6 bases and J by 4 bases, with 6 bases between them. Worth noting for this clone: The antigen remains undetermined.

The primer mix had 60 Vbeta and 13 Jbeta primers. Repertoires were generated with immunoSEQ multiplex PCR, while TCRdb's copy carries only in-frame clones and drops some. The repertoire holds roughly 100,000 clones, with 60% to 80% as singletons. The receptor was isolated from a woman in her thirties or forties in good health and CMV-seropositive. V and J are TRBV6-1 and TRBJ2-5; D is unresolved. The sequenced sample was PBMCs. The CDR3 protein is CASSATETQYF. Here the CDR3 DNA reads TGTGCCAGCAGCGCTACAGAGACCCAGTACTTC.